This T cell receptor beta chain was profiled in a study of blood T cell repertoires in COVID-19 (dated by TCRdb to the early 2020s). With respect to the entire study: Samples covering the acute and convalescent phases of COVID-19 were provided by collaborators in the United States, Italy and Spain. The prospective study material was composed of cDNA or gDNA derived from T cells, B-cell-depleted T cells, or PBMCs. Nearly every sample came with metadata listing a de-identified subject ID, COVID-19 status, age in years and sex. The repertoires were released in a freely available public database intended as a resource for research on the immune response to SARS-CoV-2. Samples came from the ongoing ImmuneRACE study (first 160 participants) plus 1,254 subjects from 6 global collaborators. HLA class I and class II types, where available, came from metadata supplied by the sample provider rather than from assay-based typing. Deeply sampled blood TCRbeta repertoires from subjects exposed to, actively infected with, or recovered from COVID-19 were included in the dataset. General conclusions and limits of the study: Clinical and demographic metadata were provided uncurated, with the amount varying by source and participant.

Each collaborating institution followed its own protocols to collect whole blood in K2EDTA tubes. For TCRbeta analysis, collaborators shipped samples as frozen whole blood, isolated PBMCs, or DNA extracted from either of those sample types. The immunoSEQ Assay, a bias-controlled multiplex PCR, was used to amplify TCRbeta CDR3 regions from genomic DNA. In the authors' own workflow: Nucleated cell counts per sample were estimated from amplification of reference gene primers within the assay. To quantify the absolute abundance of each unique TCRbeta CDR3 rearrangement, sequence reads were collapsed and filtered. For each sample, productive Simpson clonality was calculated by taking the square root of Simpson's diversity index across productive rearrangements. TCRdb obtained this table from immuneACCESS and retained in-frame rearrangements with V and J assigned. These tables miss some clones; where compared with another copy, unresolved V genes account for less than half of the shortfall, and the remainder is unexplained. That table furnishes V, J and clone size, whereas the DNA furnished D and trimming. The sample profile shows about 89,000 clones; about 74% of them were found once. The top ten clones comprise over 40% of the sample.

The CDR3 holds 19 amino acids from the cysteine to the phenylalanine. The only DNA kept is the CDR3, 57 bases in frame from the first base. The V end gives up 0 bases and the J end 4 bases, leaving 16 bases in the junction not matched to a gene. In the germline V gene, CDR1 corresponds to SGDLS and CDR2 to YYNGEE. As concerns this clone: No antigen is known for it. No quality values exist for individual bases; no much larger clone is one base distant.

Input material: peripheral blood. The clonotype was recovered from a human donor in a cohort sampled during active COVID-19. The chain was built from TRBV9 and TRBJ2-1, and TRBD2 matches 7 of the central bases. The DNA reads TGTGCCAGCAGCGTAGCTAGGCAGCTCCGCGGGACTAAATACAATGAGCAGTTCTTC. Translation gives CASSVARQLRGTKYNEQFF.